Following are 14 T cell receptor beta chains from one sample sequenced in a study of CD8+ T cells in alopecia areata. Sequencing used cDNA as its template, made by extracting RNA and reverse transcribing it. The protocol was immunoSEQ multiplex PCR, while the TCRdb copy is restricted to in-frame clones and leaves out a portion. Captured here are some 110,000 clones, none seen once; the top ten comprise about 18%. The material sequenced was lesional skin. The receptors come from a C3H/HeJ mouse with alopecia areata. Strain MHC haplotype: H2-k.

About this clone itself: Any gene name here is a mouse gene name. Read coverage stops 4 residues before the CDR3 terminus; the germline J gene supplies the remainder. The rearrangement links TRBV13-3 to TRBJ2-5; 8 bases line up with TRBD1. The V gene end was trimmed by 0 bases and the J gene end by 2 bases; junction bases not matched to a gene: 8. Per germline, CDR1 NNHDY and CDR2 SYVADS. The CDR3 spans 17 residues. The part of the CDR3 DNA that was read is TGTGCCAGCAGTGATGCGGCAGGGGGCGAGGGCCAAGAC. Translated, it gives CASSDAAGGEGQD. The whole CDR3 protein is CASSDAAGGEGQDTQYF.

Worth noting for this clone: The gene names given are mouse names. The read halts 4 residues ahead of the CDR3 end, with the missing end drawn from the germline J gene. The chain recombines TRBV1 with TRBJ2-1, with D perhaps matching TRBD2 (7 bases). This CDR3 is built from 16 residues. The ends were cut back, 0 bases at V and 4 bases at J, with 13 bases in the middle. Germline CDR1 reads NSQYPW; CDR2 reads LRSPGD (reference sequence). CDR3 in amino acids: CTCSADLGGRYAEQFF. CDR3 DNA (partial): TGCACCTGCAGTGCAGATCTAGGGGGGCGGTATGCT.

This clone was observed many times. Germline and genes here are mouse. Read data end 4 residues before the CDR3 end; the end is taken from the germline J gene. This rearrangement joins TRBV13-3 to TRBJ2-7; D might be TRBD2 (7 bases). Trimming left V 2 bases short and J 0 bases short, with 12 bases between. The CDR3 consists of 15 residues. The V gene's germline CDR1 is NNHDY and CDR2 SYVADS. CDR3 bases read: TGTGCCAGCAGTGAGATGGGGGGCCACTCCTAT. It codes for CASSEMGGHSY. The complete CDR3 protein is CASSEMGGHSYEQYF.

This clone occurred a few times. Genes and germline come from the mouse. The sequenced fragment ends 4 residues before the CDR3 boundary, so the rest is inferred from the germline J gene. The chain recombines TRBV1 with TRBJ2-7, with TRBD1 identical over 8 bases. The CDR3 consists of 14 residues. Trimming removed 4 bases from V and 0 bases from J; junction bases left unmatched: 2. Germline assignment: CDR1 NSQYPW and CDR2 LRSPGD (reference sequence). The CDR3 bases that were read are TGCACCTGCAGTGGGGACAGGCACTCCTAT. It translates to CTCSGDRHSY. The CDR3 reads in full as CTCSGDRHSYEQYF.

On this clone itself: Gene names follow the mouse nomenclature. CDR3 loop: CASSPGTGKGAETLYF. The CDR3 bases that were read are TGTGCCAGCAGCCCCGGGACAGGGAAAGGGGCAGAA. The genes are TRBV13-3 and TRBJ2-3, with 9 bases identical to TRBD1. The read ends 4 residues shy of where the CDR3 ends; the end is completed using the germline J gene. This CDR3 is 16 amino acids long. Germline V gives CDR1 NNHDY, CDR2 SYVADS. J lost 3 bases, V lost 5 bases, and 10 bases had no gene match.

In this sample, this clone turned up a few times. Gene names are the mouse ones. The CDR3 protein is CASSDAEGGVGAETLYF. CDR3 DNA (partial): TGTGCCAGCAGTGATGCAGAAGGGGGGGTGGGTGCAGAA. The chain carries TRBV13-3 and TRBJ2-3; maybe TRBD2 (7 bases). The sequenced fragment ends 4 residues before the CDR3 boundary, so the rest is inferred from the germline J gene. The V end was cut by 0 bases, the J end by 1 base, with 15 bases between. The CDR3 loop spans 17 amino acids. Germline V gene data show CDR1 as NNHDY and CDR2 as SYVADS.

This clone was counted between two and nine times. Mouse germline and gene names are used. The read halts 4 residues ahead of the CDR3 end, with the missing end drawn from the germline J gene. The rearrangement links TRBV1 to TRBJ2-3; 13 nucleotides line up with TRBD2. The CDR3 length is 20 residues. The V and J ends lost 0 bases and 1 base, in that order; junction bases with no gene match: 10. Germline lookup yields CDR1 NSQYPW and CDR2 LRSPGD (reference sequence). CDR3 DNA (partial): TGCACCTGCAGTGCAGATCTGGGACTGGGGGGGAGGGGTGGTGCAGAA. This translates into CTCSADLGLGGRGGAE. The full CDR3 protein reads CTCSADLGLGGRGGAETLYF.

A remark on this clone: Gene names and germline refer to mouse. Coverage ceases 4 residues before the CDR3 finishes, and the germline J gene fills in the end. This chain joins TRBV19 and TRBJ2-2; possible D gene TRBD1, 5 bases. Germline CDR1 reads FNHDT; CDR2 reads SITEND (reference sequence). Trimming shortened V by 2 bases and J by 4 bases, and 12 bases separated the two germline ends. The CDR3 covers 15 residues. The covered CDR3 bases are TGTGCCAGCAGTATTGAGGGAAGGGGCACCGGG. This gives the protein CASSIEGRGTG. The whole CDR3 is CASSIEGRGTGQLYF.

At least ten counts were recorded for this clone. Gene names are mouse gene names. The DNA ends 4 residues before the CDR3 does, and the rest of the CDR3 is filled in from the germline J gene. The chain carries TRBV19 and TRBJ2-2, with D maybe TRBD1 (5 bases). Germline V lookup: CDR1 FNHDT, CDR2 SITEND (reference sequence). The CDR3 contains 14 residues. V was clipped by 5 bases and J by 0 bases, with 8 bases between them. CDR3 sequence reads: CASSIQANTGQLYF. Partial CDR3 DNA: TGTGCCAGCAGCATACAGGCAAACACCGGG.

This clone has a handful of counts. Gene names follow the mouse nomenclature. The CDR3 goes on 4 residues after the read ends, and that part is filled in from the germline J gene. The gene calls are TRBV17 and TRBJ2-7; 10 bases map to TRBD1. The length of the CDR3 is 17 residues. Germline V gene lookup returns CDR1 MNHDT and CDR2 YYDKIL. CDR3: CASSRTGTGVRGYEQYF. The covered CDR3 bases are TGTGCTAGCAGTAGAACGGGGACAGGGGTCCGGGGATAT.

Concerning this clone itself: The gene names given are mouse names. With the read ending 4 residues before the CDR3 end, the germline J gene is used to fill in that end. The V and J genes are TRBV1 and TRBJ2-5; D uncertain. Germline CDR1 and CDR2: NSQYPW and LRSPGD (reference sequence). The CDR3 spans 15 residues. V was cut by 0 bases and J by 3 bases, with 10 bases left in between. Incomplete CDR3 DNA: TGCACCTGCAGTGCAGACACAGTCAAACAAGAC. It codes for CTCSADTVKQD. The entire CDR3 sequence reads CTCSADTVKQDTQYF.

This clone was seen a handful of times. Gene labels here are mouse ones. The read is 4 residues too short to cover the CDR3 end, so that end is filled in from the germline J gene. The chain joins TRBV19 to TRBJ1-2; TRBD1 aligns across 7 bases. Looked up from germline, CDR1 is FNHDT and CDR2 is SITEND (reference sequence). The CDR3 runs to 13 residues. Unmatched junction bases numbered 3, after V lost 3 bases and J lost 4 bases. Here the CDR3 reads CASSNRGSSDYTF. The covered CDR3 bases are TGTGCCAGCAGTAACAGGGGAAGCTCC.

This clone appeared a few times. Gene and germline names: mouse. Coverage ceases 4 residues before the CDR3 finishes, and the germline J gene fills in the end. V usage is TRBV13-3 and J usage is TRBJ2-4; 10 nucleotides match TRBD2. Germline lookup yields CDR1 NNHDY and CDR2 SYVADS. This CDR3 is 17 amino acids long. V lost 1 base to trimming and J lost 0 bases; unmatched junction nucleotides: 5. The DNA read from the CDR3 is TGTGCCAGCAGTGATTTCGACTGGGGGGCTAGTCAAAAC. Protein sequence: CASSDFDWGASQN. The whole CDR3 protein is CASSDFDWGASQNTLYF.

This clone was seen repeatedly, ten times or more. Gene and germline names: mouse. From the germline J gene comes the end of the CDR3, since the read stops 4 residues before it. This chain links TRBV19 with TRBJ2-3, with a possible D match to TRBD1 (6 bases). Germline V gene sequence: CDR1 FNHDT, CDR2 SITEND (reference sequence). This CDR3 spans 13 amino acids. The CDR3 sequence is CASSRPGQETLYF. CDR3 DNA (partial): TGTGCCAGCAGTAGGCCGGGACAAGAA.